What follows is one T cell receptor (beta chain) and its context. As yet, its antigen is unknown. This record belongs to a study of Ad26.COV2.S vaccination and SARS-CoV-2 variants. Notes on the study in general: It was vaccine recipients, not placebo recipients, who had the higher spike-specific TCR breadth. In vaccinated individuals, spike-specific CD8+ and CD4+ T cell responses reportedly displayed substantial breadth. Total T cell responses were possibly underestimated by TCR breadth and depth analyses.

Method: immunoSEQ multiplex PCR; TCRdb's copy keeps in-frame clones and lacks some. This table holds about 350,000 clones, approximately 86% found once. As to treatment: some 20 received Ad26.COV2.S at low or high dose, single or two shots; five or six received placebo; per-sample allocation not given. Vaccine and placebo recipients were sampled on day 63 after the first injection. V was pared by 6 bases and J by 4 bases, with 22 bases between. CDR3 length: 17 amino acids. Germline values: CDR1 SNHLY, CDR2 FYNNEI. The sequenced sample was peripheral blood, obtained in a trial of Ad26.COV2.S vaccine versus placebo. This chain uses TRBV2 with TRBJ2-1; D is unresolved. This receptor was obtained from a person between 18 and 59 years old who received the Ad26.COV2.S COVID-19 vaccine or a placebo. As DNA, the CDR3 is TGTGCCAGCAGGGCCAAGACCCTCATTTTTCAGTACAATGAGCAGTTCTTC. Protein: CASRAKTLIFQYNEQFF.